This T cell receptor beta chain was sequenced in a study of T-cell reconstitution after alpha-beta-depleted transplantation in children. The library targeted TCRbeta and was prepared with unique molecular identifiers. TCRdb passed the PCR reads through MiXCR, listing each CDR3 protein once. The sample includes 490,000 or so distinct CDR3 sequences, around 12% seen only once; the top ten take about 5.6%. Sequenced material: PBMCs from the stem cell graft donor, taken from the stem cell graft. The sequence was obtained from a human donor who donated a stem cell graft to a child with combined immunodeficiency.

The CDR3: CASSLGGTAGELFF. The CDR3 DNA is TGTGCCAGCAGCTTGGGGGGGACAGCCGGGGAGCTGTTTTTT. The chain joins TRBV5-5 to TRBJ2-2, with 7 positions matching TRBD1. Germline CDR1 and CDR2: SGHKS and YYEKEE (reference sequence). This CDR3 is 14 amino acids long. The V and J ends lost 0 bases and 6 bases, in that order; junction bases with no gene match: 2.